These 11 T cell receptor beta chains originate from one sample sequenced in a study of blood T cell repertoires in COVID-19. Only in-frame clones appear in the TCRdb table, and some are missing; sequencing was by immunoSEQ multiplex PCR. Of approximately 110,000 clones in the sample, over 70% were seen once. The sequenced material came from peripheral blood. The receptors were gathered from a woman between 70 and 85 years old with acute or convalescent COVID-19.

The chain is built from TRBV14 and TRBJ1-6, with D uncertain. CDR3 length: 16 amino acids. The germline gives CDR1 SGHDN, CDR2 FVKESK. V shed 4 bases and J shed 6 bases, with 16 bases lying between them. CDR3 region: CASSLAFPGTNSPLHF. As DNA, the CDR3 is TGTGCCAGCAGCCTCGCATTTCCAGGAACTAATTCACCCCTCCACTTT.

Only a few counts were recorded for this clone. This chain connects TRBV6-5 to TRBJ1-3, with D perhaps TRBD1 (6 bases). V lost 8 bases to trimming and J lost 4 bases, with 15 bases between them. This CDR3 contains 14 residues. The germline V gene encodes CDR1 MNHEY and CDR2 SVGAGI. The DNA for the CDR3 is TGTGCCAGCCTTCGGCAGGGGAGAGGAAACACCATATATTTT. Translated, it gives CASLRQGRGNTIYF.

This clone was detected once. The chain recombines TRBV19 with TRBJ2-1; a possible D gene is TRBD2 (6 bases). CDR3 length: 14 amino acids. The V end was cut by 10 bases, the J end by 0 bases, with 13 bases between. CDR1 and CDR2 from the germline V gene are LNHDA and SQIVND (reference sequence). The CDR3 sequence: CATGRGDSYNEQFF. CDR3 bases: TGTGCCACGGGCCGCGGGGACTCCTACAATGAGCAGTTCTTC. The full variable domain, with the rest looked up from reference TRBV19 and TRBJ2-1, is DGGITQSPKYLFRKEGQNVTLSCEQNLNHDAMYWYRQDPGQGLRLIYYSQIVNDFQKGDIAEGYSVSREKKESFPLTVTSAQKNPTAFYLCATGRGDSYNEQFFGPGTRLTVL.

The V and J genes are TRBV6-1 and TRBJ2-1; 9 nucleotides align to TRBD2. Germline V CDR1 and CDR2: MNHNS, SASEGT. The CDR3 runs 16 residues. After removal of 2 bases from V and 6 bases from J, the junction contained 8 bases not matched to a gene. As DNA, the CDR3 is TGTGCCAGCAGTGAACTGAGCGGGAGGTTTCTCAATGAGCAGTTCTTC. Protein product: CASSELSGRFLNEQFF.

The chain employs TRBV6-1 and TRBJ1-2; a weak D match, TRBD1 (5 bases). CDR3 length: 17 amino acids. The germline V and J ends were trimmed by 4 bases and 0 bases, with 18 bases remaining between them. Germline-derived CDR1 and CDR2 are MNHNS and SASEGT. CDR3 amino acids: CASSAYGGDGPNYGYTF. The DNA of the CDR3 is TGTGCCAGCAGTGCCTACGGGGGTGACGGGCCTAACTATGGCTACACCTTC.

The J gene is TRBJ2-1, the V gene TRBV3-1 (or the pseudogene TRBV3-2), with 12 bases matching TRBD2. Per germline, CDR1 LGHDT and CDR2 YNNKEL (reference sequence). Losses at the gene ends were 4 bases for V and 8 bases for J; bases not matched to a gene: 12. The CDR3 covers 17 residues. The CDR3 nucleotides are TGTGCCAGCAGCCTTCACGGCTCTAGCGGGGGGGCCGATGAGCAGTTCTTC. Its protein product is CASSLHGSSGGADEQFF.

This sequence joins TRBV5-1 and TRBJ1-1; no firm D call. The V end lost 5 bases, the J end lost 1 base, and 9 bases lay between the germline ends. The germline gives CDR1 SGHRS, CDR2 YFSETQ. The CDR3 runs to 13 residues. In DNA form, the CDR3 reads TGCGCCAGCAGGGAGACCGGGAACACTGAAGCTTTCTTT. It encodes CASRETGNTEAFF.

This chain connects TRBV10-3 to TRBJ2-5; 9 bases match TRBD1. Germline V gene sequence: CDR1 ENHRY, CDR2 SYGVKD. The ends lost 4 bases at V and 4 bases at J; junction bases unmatched: 4. The CDR3 spans 14 residues. The CDR3: CAISGTGGIETQYF. The CDR3 DNA sequence: TGTGCCATCAGTGGAACAGGGGGCATAGAGACCCAGTACTTC.

V is TRBV4-1 and J is TRBJ1-2; D is undetermined. The CDR3 is 13 amino acids. Looked up from germline, CDR1 is MGHRA and CDR2 is YSYEKL. Trimming left V 0 bases short and J 5 bases short, with 7 bases between. CDR3 nucleotides: TGCGCCAGCAGCCAAGAAGAGTATTATGGCTACACCTTC. Its protein product is CASSQEEYYGYTF.

The rearrangement uses TRBV30 and TRBJ1-1; possibly TRBD1 for D (6 bases). The length of the CDR3 is 13 residues. CDR1 GTSNPN and CDR2 SVGIG come from the germline V gene (reference sequence). V was trimmed by 3 bases and J by 9 bases, leaving 17 bases between them. The CDR3 DNA reads TGTGCCTGGAGGGCTCCGGGACACCTAAAAGCTTTCTTT. It yields the protein CAWRAPGHLKAFF.

The gene calls are TRBV7-6 and TRBJ1-6, with 9 positions matching TRBD1. The V gene's germline CDR1 is SGHVS and CDR2 FNYEAQ. CDR3 length equals 16 residues. V shed 2 bases, J shed 7 bases, and the junction held 6 bases outside the gene matches. The DNA of the CDR3 is TGTGCCAGCAGCTTAACAGGGGGCTCCGGGAATTCACCCCTCCACTTT. It yields the protein CASSLTGGSGNSPLHF.